This T cell receptor beta chain was recorded in a study of memory CD4+ T cells and cytomegalovirus serostatus. The sort gate was single viable CD3+CD4+CD8-CD45RO+ cells for memory CD4+ T cells. Sequencing used immunoSEQ multiplex PCR; TCRdb keeps in-frame clones, though not all of them. Here the sample spans 61,000 or so clones, roughly 80% being singletons. Germline assignment: CDR1 SGDLS and CDR2 YYNGEE. Trimming cost V 0 bases and J 5 bases; bases outside gene matches: 4. This CDR3 region has 15 residues. The clonotype comes from an adult in good health and CMV-seronegative. Some clones in this sample may be carry-over from other donors' samples. The chain couples TRBV9 to TRBJ2-2; 7 bases fit TRBD1. Material: memory CD4+ T cells from blood. The DNA of the CDR3 is TGTGCCAGCAGCGTAGGGGGGACAGTTACCGGGGAGCTGTTTTTT. This gives the protein CASSVGGTVTGELFF.